This entry lists 26 T cell receptor beta chains sequenced from one sample in a study of OX40 agonist ivuxolimab in advanced cancers. Sequencing used immunoSEQ multiplex PCR; TCRdb keeps in-frame clones, though not all of them. Counted here are some 11,000 clones, 69% occurring once; the ten biggest clones make up 12%. The sequencing used CD4+ or CD8+ T cells sorted from blood, collected in a trial of the OX40 agonist ivuxolimab. Source of these receptors: an adult with an advanced solid tumor such as melanoma, head and neck, liver or kidney cancer.

The chain links TRBV28 to TRBJ2-7; D unclear. This CDR3 region has 15 residues. Trimming took off 4 bases at V and 0 bases at J, with 13 bases between the two ends. From germline, CDR1 is MDHEN and CDR2 SYDVKM. The CDR3, as DNA: TGTGCCAGCAGTTATCGACCCAGCAACTCCTACGAGCAGTACTTC. Translation gives CASSYRPSNSYEQYF.

This sequence joins TRBV6-6 and TRBJ2-7; D may be TRBD1 or TRBD2 (5 bases each). V dropped 2 bases and J dropped 4 bases, with 12 bases sitting between them. The CDR3 runs 14 residues. Germline-derived CDR1 and CDR2 are MNHNY and SVGAGI (reference sequence). The CDR3 reads CASSYALGVYEQYF. The DNA for the CDR3 is TGTGCCAGCAGTTACGCCTTGGGGGTTTACGAGCAGTACTTC.

This clone is a singleton in its sample. V gene TRBV7-6 combines with J gene TRBJ2-1; unclear D gene. Germline CDR1 reads SGHVS; CDR2 reads FNYEAQ. The CDR3 totals 13 residues. V was clipped by 1 base and J by 3 bases, with 4 bases between them. Here the CDR3 DNA reads TGTGCCAGCAGCTTAGACGACTACAATGAGCAGTTCTTC. It translates to CASSLDDYNEQFF.

The chain joins TRBV28 to TRBJ2-5, with no clear D. There are 13 residues in the CDR3. V was pared by 2 bases and J by 2 bases, with 6 bases between. From germline, CDR1 is MDHEN and CDR2 SYDVKM. CDR3 amino acids: CASSLVLQETQYF. CDR3 coding DNA: TGTGCCAGCAGTTTAGTCCTACAAGAGACCCAGTACTTC.

This chain links TRBV4-1 with TRBJ2-3, with D unresolved. The CDR3 is made up of 14 amino acids. V lost 5 bases and J 2 bases, leaving 11 bases between the germline ends. The germline V gene encodes CDR1 MGHRA and CDR2 YSYEKL. The CDR3 region has the DNA TGCGCCAGCAGCTGGCGGCAGGTCACAGATACGCAGTATTTT. It translates to CASSWRQVTDTQYF.

The chain combines TRBV6-6 with TRBJ2-7; D remains unclear. This CDR3 is 13 amino acids long. Germline CDR1 MNHNY, CDR2 SVGAGI (reference sequence). V gave up 4 bases and J gave up 3 bases, with 10 bases separating them. CDR3 bases: TGTGCCAGCAGTTTAGGGTCGGACTACGAGCAGTACTTC. Encoded protein: CASSLGSDYEQYF.

This sequence joins TRBV7-9 and TRBJ2-2; 12 positions agree with TRBD2. Trimming removed 7 bases from V and 6 bases from J; junction bases left unmatched: 9. Germline V gene lookup returns CDR1 SEHNR and CDR2 FQNEAQ (reference sequence). This CDR3 has 16 residues. The CDR3 is CASTPWTSGIPGELFF. The CDR3 bases are TGTGCCAGCACCCCATGGACTAGCGGGATTCCCGGGGAGCTGTTTTTT. Full variable domain (rest looked up from reference TRBV7-9 and TRBJ2-2): DTGVSQNPRHKITKRGQNVTFRCDPISEHNRLYWYRQTLGQGPEFLTYFQNEAQLEKSRLLSDRFSAERPKGSFSTLEIQRTEQGDSAMYLCASTPWTSGIPGELFFGEGSRLTVL.

This clone was seen only a few times. J is TRBJ2-7 and V is TRBV27, with unresolved D. This CDR3 spans 11 amino acids. Germline V CDR1 and CDR2: MNHEY, SMNVEV (reference sequence). Trimming left V 3 bases short and J 4 bases short, with 4 bases between. CDR3: CASSFLYEQYF. Here the CDR3 DNA reads TGTGCCAGCAGTTTTTTGTACGAGCAGTACTTC.

This chain joins TRBV6-5 and TRBJ1-2; no clear D. V lost 1 base to trimming and J lost 4 bases, with 10 bases between them. CDR3 length: 14 residues. Germline CDR1 MNHEY, CDR2 SVGAGI. In DNA, the CDR3 is TGTGCCAGCAGTTACTTCCCCAGAGGCTATGGCTACACCTTC. Translation gives CASSYFPRGYGYTF.

CDR3 nucleotides: TGTGCCAGCTCGGCTACGGCCAATGAGCAGTTCTTC. This translates into CASSATANEQFF. The chain carries TRBV6-6 and TRBJ2-1, with no clear D. V gave up 8 bases and J gave up 6 bases, with 11 bases separating them. CDR3 size: 12 residues. Germline V gene data show CDR1 as MNHNY and CDR2 as SVGAGI (reference sequence).

J is TRBJ1-5 and V is TRBV2; D remains ambiguous. V was trimmed by 4 bases and J by 0 bases, leaving 7 bases between them. The CDR3 spans 14 residues. Germline assignment: CDR1 SNHLY and CDR2 FYNNEI. The CDR3 loop is CASSATASNQPQHF. The CDR3, as DNA: TGTGCCAGCAGTGCTACAGCTAGCAATCAGCCCCAGCATTTT.

The genes are TRBV5-1 and TRBJ2-3; no firm D call. The ends were cut back, 4 bases at V and 2 bases at J, with 17 bases in the middle. Germline V gene lookup returns CDR1 SGHRS and CDR2 YFSETQ. The CDR3 runs to 16 residues. The CDR3 DNA follows: TGCGCCAGCAGCCGATACGAATCCCTTAACACAGATACGCAGTATTTT. Its translation is CASSRYESLNTDTQYF.

This chain links TRBV13 with TRBJ2-3; no reliable D call. The V gene's germline CDR1 is PRHDT and CDR2 FYEKMQ (reference sequence). The ends were cut back, 5 bases at V and 1 base at J, with 13 bases in the middle. This CDR3 is 15 amino acids long. The CDR3 is CASSAEGQGTDTQYF. CDR3 sequence (DNA): TGTGCCAGCAGCGCCGAAGGCCAGGGCACAGATACGCAGTATTTT.

CDR3 nucleotides: TGTGCCAGCAGCCTCTCAGGCTTCAATGAGCAGTTCTTC. This encodes CASSLSGFNEQFF. The chain combines TRBV14 with TRBJ2-1; D is ambiguous. The V end was cut by 4 bases, the J end by 6 bases, with 10 bases between. Germline V lookup: CDR1 SGHDN, CDR2 FVKESK. The length of the CDR3 is 13 residues.

The rearrangement uses TRBV7-2 and TRBJ2-2; TRBD2 aligns across 13 bases. The CDR3 has 16 amino acids. V trimming: 4 bases; J trimming: 4 bases; junction bases outside the gene matches: 3. The germline gives CDR1 SGHTA, CDR2 FQGNSA. This CDR3 is CASSSGLAGFTGELFF. DNA for the CDR3: TGTGCCAGCAGCTCGGGACTAGCGGGGTTCACCGGGGAGCTGTTTTTT.

The genes are TRBV6-1 and TRBJ2-3; 9 bases line up with TRBD2. V shed 1 base, J shed 2 bases, and the junction held 1 base outside the gene matches. The CDR3 has 15 amino acids. The V gene's germline CDR1 is MNHNS and CDR2 SASEGT. The CDR3 here is CASSEGLAVTDTQYF. Here the CDR3 DNA reads TGTGCCAGCAGTGAAGGACTAGCGGTCACAGATACGCAGTATTTT.

In its sample, this clone was seen a few times. The rearrangement joins TRBV11-2 to TRBJ1-2; D unclear. V was shortened by 7 bases and J by 6 bases, with 12 bases between the two germline ends. The germline V gene encodes CDR1 SGHAT and CDR2 FQNNGV. The CDR3 has 12 residues. The CDR3 reads CASTQAGNGYTF. CDR3 DNA sequence: TGTGCCAGCACTCAAGCGGGCAATGGCTACACCTTC.

J is TRBJ2-2 and V is TRBV9, with D perhaps matching TRBD2 (6 bases). V lost 4 bases, J lost 0 bases, and 16 bases lay in between. CDR1 is SGDLS, CDR2 YYNGEE, per germline. This CDR3 is built from 17 residues. The CDR3 bases are TGTGCCAGCAGCTCCAGCCGGGACTCTGCGAACACCGGGGAGCTGTTTTTT. It specifies CASSSSRDSANTGELFF.

V and J are TRBV19 and TRBJ2-2; D may be TRBD2 (5 bases). The CDR3 is made up of 14 amino acids. Looked up from germline, CDR1 is LNHDA and CDR2 is SQIVND (reference sequence). V lost 3 bases, J lost 5 bases, and 10 bases lay in between. CDR3 DNA: TGTGCCAGTAGTATTGTTCGGGATACCGGGGAGCTGTTTTTT. This encodes CASSIVRDTGELFF.

V gene TRBV19 combines with J gene TRBJ2-1; D is possibly TRBD2 (6 bases). Trimming pared 3 bases from V and 3 bases from J, leaving 9 bases between. Germline V lookup: CDR1 LNHDA, CDR2 SQIVND (reference sequence). There are 14 residues in the CDR3. This CDR3 reads CASSMGGSYNEQFF. CDR3 coding DNA: TGTGCCAGTAGTATGGGGGGTAGCTACAATGAGCAGTTCTTC.

The chain uses TRBV7-9 and TRBJ2-7, with a possible D match to TRBD2 (6 bases). The CDR3 is 13 amino acids. Germline CDR1 reads SEHNR; CDR2 reads FQNEAQ (reference sequence). V lost 3 bases and J lost 3, with 9 bases in between. The CDR3 spells CASSLGTYYEQYF. Here the CDR3 DNA reads TGTGCCAGCAGCTTGGGGACTTACTACGAGCAGTACTTC.

The V gene is TRBV4-2, the J gene TRBJ2-3; 7 nucleotides match TRBD1. Unmatched junction bases numbered 16, after V lost 0 bases and J lost 4 bases. From germline, CDR1 is LGHNA and CDR2 YNFKEQ. The CDR3 is 19 residues long. The CDR3 is CASSQEIWPAHRGADTQYF. CDR3 nucleotides: TGTGCCAGCAGCCAAGAGATCTGGCCCGCCCACAGGGGTGCAGATACGCAGTATTTT.

The chain couples TRBV13 to TRBJ2-7, with D hard to call. The CDR3 has 13 residues. Germline assignment: CDR1 PRHDT and CDR2 FYEKMQ (reference sequence). The ends were cut back, 0 bases at V and 2 bases at J, with 5 bases in the middle. This CDR3 reads CASSLGRAYEQYF. The CDR3 DNA follows: TGTGCCAGCAGCTTAGGGAGAGCCTACGAGCAGTACTTC.

The rearrangement links TRBV28 to TRBJ2-3, with TRBD1 matching 9 bases. Germline V gives CDR1 MDHEN, CDR2 SYDVKM. The CDR3 runs to 17 residues. Losses at the gene ends were 0 bases for V and 0 bases for J; bases not matched to a gene: 4. In DNA, the CDR3 is TGTGCCAGCAGTTTATGGGGACAGGGATCGAGCACAGATACGCAGTATTTT. This encodes CASSLWGQGSSTDTQYF. The entire variable domain, with the rest obtained from reference TRBV28 and TRBJ2-3, is as follows: DVKVTQSSRYLVKRTGEKVFLECVQDMDHENMFWYRQDPGLGLRLIYFSYDVKMKEKGDIPEGYSVSREKKERFSLILESASTNQTSMYLCASSLWGQGSSTDTQYFGPGTRLTVL.

V gene TRBV2 combines with J gene TRBJ2-6, with no clear D. Germline V gene lookup returns CDR1 SNHLY and CDR2 FYNNEI. The CDR3 is 16 amino acids. V shed 4 bases and J shed 0 bases, with 10 bases lying between them. As DNA, the CDR3 is TGTGCCAGCAGTGGCCAGGATACCTCTGGGGCCAACGTCCTGACTTTC. Protein: CASSGQDTSGANVLTF.

This chain joins TRBV7-8 and TRBJ1-1, with a tentative D call TRBD1 (6 bases). V dropped 8 bases and J dropped 3 bases, with 19 bases sitting between them. This CDR3 has 15 amino acids. Germline-derived CDR1 and CDR2 are SGHVS and FQNEAQ. In DNA form, the CDR3 reads TGTGCCAGCCACCGGGACACCTCCTCGGACACTGAAGCTTTCTTT. This codes for CASHRDTSSDTEAFF.